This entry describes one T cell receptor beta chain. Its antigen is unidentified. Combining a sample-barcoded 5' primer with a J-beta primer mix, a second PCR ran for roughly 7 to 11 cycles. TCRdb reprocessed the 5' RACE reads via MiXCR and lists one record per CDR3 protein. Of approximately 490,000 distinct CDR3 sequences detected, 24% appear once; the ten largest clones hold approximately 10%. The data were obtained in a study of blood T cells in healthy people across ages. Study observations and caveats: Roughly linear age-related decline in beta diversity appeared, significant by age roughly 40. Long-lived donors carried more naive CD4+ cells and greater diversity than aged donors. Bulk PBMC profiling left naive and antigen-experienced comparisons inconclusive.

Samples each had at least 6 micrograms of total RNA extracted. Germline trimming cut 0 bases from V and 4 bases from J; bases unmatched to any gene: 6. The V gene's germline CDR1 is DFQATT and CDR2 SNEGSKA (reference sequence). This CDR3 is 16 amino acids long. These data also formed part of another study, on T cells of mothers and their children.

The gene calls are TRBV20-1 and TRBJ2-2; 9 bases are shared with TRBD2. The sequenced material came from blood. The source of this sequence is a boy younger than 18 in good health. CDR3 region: CSARDISGSLTGELFF. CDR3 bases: TGCAGTGCTAGAGATATTAGCGGGAGTCTCACCGGGGAGCTGTTTTTT.